A selection of T cell receptor beta chains follows, all from one sample in a study of OX40 agonist ivuxolimab in advanced cancers. TCRdb's copy holds only in-frame clones and misses some; the assay was immunoSEQ multiplex PCR. The table records about 110,000 clones, about 91% of them present only once. Sequencing used CD4+ or CD8+ T cells sorted from blood, obtained in a trial of the OX40 agonist ivuxolimab. All receptors derive from an adult with an advanced solid tumor such as melanoma, head and neck, liver or kidney cancer. Each CDR3 is given with its conserved first and last residue. A D gene is named only where the DNA matches it firmly. The size field is filled for only some rows; it gives once, few, many or a size class.

size,D,V,J,length,DNA,CDR3
-,-,TRBV11-2,TRBJ1-2,12,TGTGCCAGCAGCTTAGATCGGGATGGCTACACCTTC,CASSLDRDGYTF
-,-,TRBV28,TRBJ1-1,14,TGTGCCAGCCGGAGGGGCGAGCAGAAAACTGAAGCTTTCTTT,CASRRGEQKTEAFF
-,-,TRBV11-2,TRBJ2-3,13,TGTGCCAGCAGCTTACTGGGTACAGATACGCAGTATTTT,CASSLLGTDTQYF
-,-,TRBV4-3,TRBJ2-3,12,TGCGCCAGCAGCCAGCTAGGAGATACGCAGTATTTT,CASSQLGDTQYF
few,-,TRBV28,TRBJ2-5,15,TGTGCCAGCGGGGTCCCGGATGCACCCCAAGAGACCCAGTACTTC,CASGVPDAPQETQYF
-,TRBD2,TRBV2,TRBJ2-5,16,TGTGCCAGCAGTGAAGCGCTTTCGGGAGGAGAAGAGACCCAGTACTTC,CASSEALSGGEETQYF
-,-,TRBV6-1,TRBJ2-7,15,TGTGCCAGCAGTGATTCGGGACAACCCTCCTACGAGCAGTACTTC,CASSDSGQPSYEQYF
-,-,TRBV2,TRBJ1-2,12,TGTGCCAGCAGTGAACTTTATGGGAGCTACACCTTC,CASSELYGSYTF
-,-,TRBV5-1,TRBJ2-1,15,TGCGCCAGCAGCTTGATCCCGGGGGTTGGCAATGAGCAGTTCTTC,CASSLIPGVGNEQFF
-,-,TRBV19,TRBJ2-7,13,TGTGCCAGTAGTATCGGGGTAACCTACGAGCAGTACTTC,CASSIGVTYEQYF
-,-,TRBV6-5,TRBJ1-3,15,TGTGCCAGCAGGACTCAGGGAAGGACTGGAAACACCATATATTTT,CASRTQGRTGNTIYF
-,-,TRBV7-2,TRBJ1-1,11,TGTGCCAGCAGCTTGTCTGGAGGCGCTTTCTTT,CASSLSGGAFF
-,TRBD2,TRBV5-1,TRBJ2-2,16,TGCGCCAGCAGCTCATCCGGGACTAGGAACACCGGGGAGCTGTTTTTT,CASSSSGTRNTGELFF
-,TRBD2,TRBV9,TRBJ2-2,16,TGTGCCAGCAACCCCGGTAGCGGGACAAACCCCGGGGAGCTGTTTTTT,CASNPGSGTNPGELFF
-,-,TRBV2,TRBJ1-2,11,TGTGCCGGACGGCAGGGGCTTGGCTACACCTTC,CAGRQGLGYTF
-,-,TRBV7-9,TRBJ1-1,15,TGTGCCAGCAGCGAGCAGGGGCCCATGAACACTGAAGCTTTCTTT,CASSEQGPMNTEAFF
-,-,TRBV7-2,TRBJ1-1,16,TGTGCCAGCAGCTTAGGGGCAGGGATATTGAACACTGAAGCTTTCTTT,CASSLGAGILNTEAFF
-,-,TRBV30,TRBJ1-1,13,TGTGCCTGGTTTCCGTCGCGGTACACTGAAGCTTTCTTT,CAWFPSRYTEAFF
-,TRBD2,TRBV28,TRBJ2-1,17,TGTGCCAGCAGTCTGACGGGGGTAGCGGGAGGGCCTAATGAGCAGTTCTTC,CASSLTGVAGGPNEQFF
-,-,TRBV5-4,TRBJ2-5,14,TGTGCCAGCAGCGGGACGGAACCTCAAGAGACCCAGTACTTC,CASSGTEPQETQYF
-,TRBD1,TRBV27,TRBJ2-7,14,TGTGCCAGCAGTTTCGGGACAGCCTCCTACGAGCAGTACTTC,CASSFGTASYEQYF
-,-,TRBV5-8,TRBJ2-7,12,TGTGCCAGCAGCTTGGTAGGCGGCGAGCAGTACTTC,CASSLVGGEQYF
-,-,TRBV7-8,TRBJ1-3,16,TGTGCCAGCTCGGGACAAAGGGCAGGTCGTGGAAACACCATATATTTT,CASSGQRAGRGNTIYF
-,TRBD2,TRBV27,TRBJ2-1,16,TGTGCCAGCAGTTTAGCCCCGCTAGCGGGAGGGTATGAGCAGTTCTTC,CASSLAPLAGGYEQFF
-,-,TRBV28,TRBJ1-1,12,TGTGCCAGCAAAGAGGACTACACTGAAGCTTTCTTT,CASKEDYTEAFF
-,-,TRBV27,TRBJ2-7,14,TGTGCCAGCAGTTTTTCGCCACGGACCTACGAGCAGTACTTC,CASSFSPRTYEQYF
-,-,TRBV2,TRBJ1-5,16,TGTGCCAGCACCCTGGTGGGGGGCTTTAGCAATCAGCCCCAGCATTTT,CASTLVGGFSNQPQHF
-,-,TRBV4-3,TRBJ2-3,17,TGCGCCAGCAGCCAAGATTCGGGGACATCGGGCCCAGATACGCAGTATTTT,CASSQDSGTSGPDTQYF
-,-,TRBV15,TRBJ2-7,16,TGTGCCACCAGCAGAGGCCTCACTCAAGACCCCTACGAGCAGTACTTC,CATSRGLTQDPYEQYF
-,-,TRBV9,TRBJ2-7,14,TGTGCCAGCAGCGTAGGGGATAGATATGACGAGCAGTACTTC,CASSVGDRYDEQYF
-,-,TRBV28,TRBJ1-1,14,TGTGCCAGCAGTTTAGGGGGGGCGAACACTGAAGCTTTCTTT,CASSLGGANTEAFF
-,-,TRBV7-9,TRBJ2-5,14,TGTGCCAGCAGCTTAGCAGGGGCGGGGGAGACCCAGTACTTC,CASSLAGAGETQYF
once,-,TRBV28,TRBJ1-2,14,TGTGCCAGCAGTGGCCAGGGGATCGGCTATGGCTACACCTTC,CASSGQGIGYGYTF
once,-,TRBV18,TRBJ1-4,15,TGTGCCAGCTCGACCAGCGGAAGTATCAATGAAAAACTGTTTTTT,CASSTSGSINEKLFF
few,TRBD2,TRBV12-5,TRBJ2-7,15,TGTGCTAGTGGCTCCGGACTAGCGGGAGTTGGCGAGCAGTACTTC,CASGSGLAGVGEQYF
-,-,TRBV13,TRBJ1-1,15,TGTGCCAGCAGCTACACCCGGGTCATGAACACTGAAGCTTTCTTT,CASSYTRVMNTEAFF
-,-,TRBV6-5,TRBJ1-1,12,TGTGCCAGCAGTTACCCGATGGGTGAAGCTTTCTTT,CASSYPMGEAFF
once,-,TRBV21-1,TRBJ1-5,17,TGTGCCAGCAGCAAATGGAGGGGAGGGATTGGCAATCAGCCCCAGCATTTT,CASSKWRGGIGNQPQHF
-,TRBD1,TRBV7-9,TRBJ1-4,14,TGTGCCAGCAGCCTCGACAGGGTGTACGAAAAACTGTTTTTT,CASSLDRVYEKLFF
-,-,TRBV5-1,TRBJ2-3,17,TGCGCCAGCAGCCCCCCGCCTTCCCAGGTTTACACAGATACGCAGTATTTT,CASSPPPSQVYTDTQYF
-,-,TRBV19,TRBJ1-4,13,TGTGCCAGTAGTGTCACAGGGAGTGAAAAACTGTTTTTT,CASSVTGSEKLFF
few,-,TRBV7-3,TRBJ1-2,12,TGTGCCAGCAGCGATGTGCGGGGCGGCTACACCTTC,CASSDVRGGYTF
-,TRBD2,TRBV7-6,TRBJ2-1,16,TGTGCCAGCAGCTCCCCTAGCGGGGTACGCTACAATGAGCAGTTCTTC,CASSSPSGVRYNEQFF
-,-,TRBV27,TRBJ2-2,16,TGTGCCAGCAGTTTCGGGCCCGGGAGGAACACCGGGGAGCTGTTTTTT,CASSFGPGRNTGELFF
-,-,TRBV5-5,TRBJ2-2,16,TGTGCCAGCAGCTCGGCTCTCGCAAGGACAGCCGAGGAGCTGTTTTTT,CASSSALARTAEELFF
-,-,TRBV19,TRBJ1-1,13,TGTGCCAGTAGTATTGGGCCGAGCACTGAAGCTTTCTTT,CASSIGPSTEAFF
-,TRBD1,TRBV5-1,TRBJ1-1,17,TGCGCCAGCAGCCCTCGACAGGGGGGGGGTCTGAACACTGAAGCTTTCTTT,CASSPRQGGGLNTEAFF
-,TRBD2,TRBV10-3,TRBJ2-7,16,TGTGCCATCAGTGCACACTCTAGCGGGAGGCAGGACGAGCAGTACTTC,CAISAHSSGRQDEQYF
-,-,TRBV5-1,TRBJ2-5,14,TGCGCCAGCAGCTGGGACTCCCTACGAGAGACCCAGTACTTC,CASSWDSLRETQYF
once,-,TRBV7-3,TRBJ2-7,14,TGTGCCAGCAGGCCCGGACCGGACTCCTACGAGCAGTACTTC,CASRPGPDSYEQYF
-,-,TRBV5-1,TRBJ2-5,14,TGCGCCAGCAGCCCCCCGGGGCAGCGAGAGACCCAGTACTTC,CASSPPGQRETQYF
-,-,TRBV30,TRBJ2-5,13,TGTGCCTTCTCCCTCGGACTAACTGATACCCAGTACTTC,CAFSLGLTDTQYF
-,-,TRBV9,TRBJ1-4,16,TGTGCCAGCAGCGCCAGAACAGGGAAGGCGGGTGAAAAACTGTTTTTT,CASSARTGKAGEKLFF
-,-,TRBV5-6,TRBJ1-5,15,TGTGCCAGCACCCTGGGGGGGATTAGCAATCAGCCCCAGCATTTT,CASTLGGISNQPQHF